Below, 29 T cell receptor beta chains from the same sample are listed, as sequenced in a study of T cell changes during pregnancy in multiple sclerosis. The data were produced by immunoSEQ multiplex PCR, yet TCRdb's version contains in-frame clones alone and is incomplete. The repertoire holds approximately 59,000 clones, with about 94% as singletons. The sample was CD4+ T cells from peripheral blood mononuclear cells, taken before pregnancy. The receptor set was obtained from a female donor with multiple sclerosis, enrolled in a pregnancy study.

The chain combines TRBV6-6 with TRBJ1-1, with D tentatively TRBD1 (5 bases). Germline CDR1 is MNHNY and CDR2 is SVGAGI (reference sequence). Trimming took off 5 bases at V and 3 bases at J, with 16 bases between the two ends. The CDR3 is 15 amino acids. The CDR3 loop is CASSPWGGLDTEAFF. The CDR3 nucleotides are TGTGCCAGCAGTCCCTGGGGGGGTTTGGACACTGAAGCTTTCTTT.

The CDR3 is CASSVEGGVKYGYTF. The CDR3 nucleotides read TGTGCCAGCAGCGTAGAGGGGGGGGTCAAATATGGCTACACCTTC. The V gene is TRBV9, the J gene TRBJ1-2; perhaps TRBD1 as D (6 bases). The CDR3 has 15 amino acids. Trimming cost V 0 bases and J 5 bases, with 14 bases left between them. Germline V CDR1 and CDR2: SGDLS, YYNGEE.

CDR3 residues: CASSLASPRGYTF. For the CDR3, the DNA is TGTGCCAGCAGTTTGGCCTCCCCGCGGGGCTACACCTTC. The chain recombines TRBV28 with TRBJ1-2; D call uncertain. The ends were cut back, 3 bases at V and 8 bases at J, with 13 bases in the middle. The germline V gene encodes CDR1 MDHEN and CDR2 SYDVKM. This CDR3 contains 13 residues.

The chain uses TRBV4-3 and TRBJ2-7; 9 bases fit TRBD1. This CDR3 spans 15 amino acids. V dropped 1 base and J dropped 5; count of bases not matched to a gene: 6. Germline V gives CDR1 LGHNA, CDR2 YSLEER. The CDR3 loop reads CASSQGDRVVNEQYF. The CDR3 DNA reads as TGCGCCAGCAGCCAAGGGGACAGGGTGGTCAACGAGCAGTACTTC.

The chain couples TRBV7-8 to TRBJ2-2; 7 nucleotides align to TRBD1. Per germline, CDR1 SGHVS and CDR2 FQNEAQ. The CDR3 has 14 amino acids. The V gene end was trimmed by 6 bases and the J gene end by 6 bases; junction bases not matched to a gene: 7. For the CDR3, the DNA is TGTGCCAGCAGACCTACAGGGGTCCCCGGGGAGCTGTTTTTT. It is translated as CASRPTGVPGELFF.

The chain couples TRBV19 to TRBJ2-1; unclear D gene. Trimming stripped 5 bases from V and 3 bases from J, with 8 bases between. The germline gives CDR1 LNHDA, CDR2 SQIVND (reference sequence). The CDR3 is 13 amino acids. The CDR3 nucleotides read TGTGCCAGTAGTGTGACTGGCTACAATGAGCAGTTCTTC. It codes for CASSVTGYNEQFF. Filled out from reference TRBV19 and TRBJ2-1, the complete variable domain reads DGGITQSPKYLFRKEGQNVTLSCEQNLNHDAMYWYRQDPGQGLRLIYYSQIVNDFQKGDIAEGYSVSREKKESFPLTVTSAQKNPTAFYLCASSVTGYNEQFFGPGTRLTVL.

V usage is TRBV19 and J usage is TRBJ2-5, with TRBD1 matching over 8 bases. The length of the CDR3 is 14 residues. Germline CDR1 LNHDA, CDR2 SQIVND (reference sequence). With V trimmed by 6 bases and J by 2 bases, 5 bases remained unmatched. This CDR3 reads CASSRDRTQETQYF. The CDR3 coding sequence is TGTGCCAGTAGCAGGGACAGGACACAAGAGACCCAGTACTTC.

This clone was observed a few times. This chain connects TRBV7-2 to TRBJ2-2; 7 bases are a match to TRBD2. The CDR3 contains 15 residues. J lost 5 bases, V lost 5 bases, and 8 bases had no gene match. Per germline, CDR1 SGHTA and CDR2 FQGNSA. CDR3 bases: TGTGCCAGCAGCCCCGGACTAGATTCAACCGGGGAGCTGTTTTTT. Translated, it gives CASSPGLDSTGELFF.

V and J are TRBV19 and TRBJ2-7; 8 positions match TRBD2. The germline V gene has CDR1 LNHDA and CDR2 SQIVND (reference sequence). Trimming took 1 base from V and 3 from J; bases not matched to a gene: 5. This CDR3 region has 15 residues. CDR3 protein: CASSIGVAGSYEQYF. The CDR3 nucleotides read TGTGCCAGTAGTATAGGAGTAGCGGGGAGCTACGAGCAGTACTTC.

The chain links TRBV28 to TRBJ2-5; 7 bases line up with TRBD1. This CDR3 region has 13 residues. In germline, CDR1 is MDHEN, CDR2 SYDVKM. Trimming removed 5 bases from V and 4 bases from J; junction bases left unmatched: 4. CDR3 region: CASSLGQLETQYF. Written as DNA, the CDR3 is TGTGCCAGCAGTCTGGGACAGCTAGAGACCCAGTACTTC.

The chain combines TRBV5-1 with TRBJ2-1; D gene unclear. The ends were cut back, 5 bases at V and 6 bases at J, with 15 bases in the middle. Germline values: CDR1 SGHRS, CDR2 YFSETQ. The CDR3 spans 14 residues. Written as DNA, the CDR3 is TGCGCCAGCAGTCCTCCCGGGTCTGTCAATGAGCAGTTCTTC. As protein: CASSPPGSVNEQFF.

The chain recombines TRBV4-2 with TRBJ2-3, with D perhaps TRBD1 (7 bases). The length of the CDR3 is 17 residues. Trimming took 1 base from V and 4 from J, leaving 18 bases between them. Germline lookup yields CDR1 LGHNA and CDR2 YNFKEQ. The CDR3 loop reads CASSQVLGRGDADTQYF. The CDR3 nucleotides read TGTGCCAGCAGCCAAGTACTCGGCAGGGGGGACGCAGATACGCAGTATTTT.

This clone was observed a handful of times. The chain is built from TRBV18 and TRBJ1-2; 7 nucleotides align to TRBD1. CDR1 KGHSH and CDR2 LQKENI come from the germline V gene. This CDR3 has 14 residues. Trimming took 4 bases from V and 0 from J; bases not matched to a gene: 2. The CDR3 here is CASSQGASNYGYTF. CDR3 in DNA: TGTGCCAGCTCACAGGGGGCCTCTAACTATGGCTACACCTTC.

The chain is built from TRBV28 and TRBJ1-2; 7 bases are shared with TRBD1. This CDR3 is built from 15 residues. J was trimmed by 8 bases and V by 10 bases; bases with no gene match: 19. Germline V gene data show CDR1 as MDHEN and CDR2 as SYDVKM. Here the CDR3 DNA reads TGTGCCATCCAACTTAGAATCAGGGGGGCATACGGCTACACCTTC. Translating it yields CAIQLRIRGAYGYTF.

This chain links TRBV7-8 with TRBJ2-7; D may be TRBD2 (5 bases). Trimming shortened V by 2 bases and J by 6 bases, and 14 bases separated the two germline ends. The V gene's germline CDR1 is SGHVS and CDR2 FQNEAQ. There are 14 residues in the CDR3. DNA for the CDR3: TGTGCCAGCAGCTTAAAGCGCGGAGGAGGCGAGCAGTACTTC. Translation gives CASSLKRGGGEQYF.

The CDR3 DNA reads TGTGCCACCAGCAGAGCCTTGTATCAGCCCCAGCATTTT. It codes for CATSRALYQPQHF. J is TRBJ1-5 and V is TRBV15; D is uncertain. V was shortened by 1 base and J by 5 bases, with 6 bases between the two germline ends. The CDR3 extends over 13 amino acids. Germline V lookup: CDR1 LNHNV, CDR2 YYDKDF (reference sequence).

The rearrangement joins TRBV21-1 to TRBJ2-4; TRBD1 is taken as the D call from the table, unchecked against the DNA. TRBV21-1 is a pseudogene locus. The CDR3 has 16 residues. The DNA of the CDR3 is TGTGCCAGCAACCAATCCACAGGAATAGCCAAAAACATTCAGTACTTC. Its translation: CASNQSTGIAKNIQYF.

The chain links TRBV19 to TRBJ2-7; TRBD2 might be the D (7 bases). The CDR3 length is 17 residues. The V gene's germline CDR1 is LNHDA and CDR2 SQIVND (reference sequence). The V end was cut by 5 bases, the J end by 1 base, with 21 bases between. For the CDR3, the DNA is TGTGCCAGTAGTCCCCATGGGGGGGGCGCTAAGTCCTACGAGCAGTACTTC. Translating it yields CASSPHGGGAKSYEQYF.

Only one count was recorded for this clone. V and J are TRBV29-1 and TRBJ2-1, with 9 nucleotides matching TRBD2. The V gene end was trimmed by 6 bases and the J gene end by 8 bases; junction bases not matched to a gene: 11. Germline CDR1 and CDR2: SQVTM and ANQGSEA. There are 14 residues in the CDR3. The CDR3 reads CSVPIGTSNDEQFF. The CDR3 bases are TGCAGCGTCCCCATAGGGACTAGCAACGATGAGCAGTTCTTC.

CDR3 protein: CSARGATEAFF. The CDR3 bases are TGCAGTGCTAGGGGGGCCACTGAAGCTTTCTTT. This chain joins TRBV20-1 and TRBJ1-1; the D gene is possibly TRBD1 (6 bases). This CDR3 contains 11 residues. Looked up from germline, CDR1 is DFQATT and CDR2 is SNEGSKA (reference sequence). V shed 3 bases and J shed 4 bases, with 6 bases lying between them.

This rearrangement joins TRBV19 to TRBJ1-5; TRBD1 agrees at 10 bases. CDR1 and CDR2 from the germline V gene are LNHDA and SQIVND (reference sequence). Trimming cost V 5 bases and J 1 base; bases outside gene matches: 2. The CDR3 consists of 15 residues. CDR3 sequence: CASSVGQGSNQPQHF. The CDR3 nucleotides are TGTGCCAGTAGTGTGGGACAGGGGAGCAATCAGCCCCAGCATTTT.

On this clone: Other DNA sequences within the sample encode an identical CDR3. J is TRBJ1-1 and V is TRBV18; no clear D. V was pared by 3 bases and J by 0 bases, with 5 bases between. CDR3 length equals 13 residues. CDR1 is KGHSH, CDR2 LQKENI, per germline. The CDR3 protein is CASSPGLNTEAFF. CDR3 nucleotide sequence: TGTGCCAGCTCACCCGGTTTGAACACTGAAGCTTTCTTT.

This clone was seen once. CDR3 nucleotides: TGTGCCAGCAGTAAACCAGGTTCTGGGGCCAACGTCCTGACTTTC. Translated: CASSKPGSGANVLTF. The chain uses TRBV6-5 and TRBJ2-6; D unresolved. CDR1 and CDR2 (germline): MNHEY, SVGAGI. The CDR3 contains 15 residues. V lost 5 bases and J lost 1, with 9 bases in between.

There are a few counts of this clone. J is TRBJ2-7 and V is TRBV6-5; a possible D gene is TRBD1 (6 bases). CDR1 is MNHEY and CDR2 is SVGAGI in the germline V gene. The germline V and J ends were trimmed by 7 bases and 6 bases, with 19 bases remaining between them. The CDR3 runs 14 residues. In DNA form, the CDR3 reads TGTGCCAGCATTGGTGGCAGGGGATCTGGCGAGCAGTACTTC. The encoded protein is CASIGGRGSGEQYF.

CDR3 loop: CASSVNRVGEKLFF. The CDR3 DNA is TGTGCCAGCAGCGTAAACCGGGTAGGTGAAAAACTGTTTTTT. The rearrangement uses TRBV9 and TRBJ1-4; no reliable D call. The CDR3 is 14 residues long. Trimming took 1 base from V and 7 from J, leaving 11 bases between them. Germline V gene sequence: CDR1 SGDLS, CDR2 YYNGEE.

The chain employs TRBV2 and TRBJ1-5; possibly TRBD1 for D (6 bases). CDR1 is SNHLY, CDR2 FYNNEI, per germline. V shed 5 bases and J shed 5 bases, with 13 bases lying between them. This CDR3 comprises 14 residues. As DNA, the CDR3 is TGTGCCAGCAGTTCCGGGACATATTATCAGCCCCAGCATTTT. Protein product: CASSSGTYYQPQHF.

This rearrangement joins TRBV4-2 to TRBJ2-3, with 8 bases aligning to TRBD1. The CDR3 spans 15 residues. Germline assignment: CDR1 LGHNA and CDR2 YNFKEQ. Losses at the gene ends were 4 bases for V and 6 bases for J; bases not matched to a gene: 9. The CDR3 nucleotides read TGTGCCAGCAGCCCGTCACAGGGGGTATTGGATACGCAGTATTTT. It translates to CASSPSQGVLDTQYF.

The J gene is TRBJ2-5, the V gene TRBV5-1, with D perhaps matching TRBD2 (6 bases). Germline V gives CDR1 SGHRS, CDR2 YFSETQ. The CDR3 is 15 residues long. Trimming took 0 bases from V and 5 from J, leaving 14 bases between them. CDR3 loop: CASSLVGERVETQYF. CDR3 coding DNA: TGCGCCAGCAGCTTGGTCGGGGAGCGGGTGGAGACCCAGTACTTC.

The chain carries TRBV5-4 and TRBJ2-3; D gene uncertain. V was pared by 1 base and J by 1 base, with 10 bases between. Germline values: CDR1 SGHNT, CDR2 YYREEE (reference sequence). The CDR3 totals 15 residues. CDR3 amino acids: CASSLPGVRTDTQYF. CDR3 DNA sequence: TGTGCCAGCAGCTTGCCCGGTGTGCGCACAGATACGCAGTATTTT.